This T cell receptor (beta chain) was profiled in a study of shared clonotypes between healthy human individuals. Study results and caveats: Of the naive CD4 clonotypes, approximately 5% were shared across a handful of donors.

Recent vaccinations or acute infections were absent in the healthy HIV-negative adult donors. A deep-level run was used for the assay. Only in-frame clones appear in the TCRdb table, and some are missing; sequencing was by immunoSEQ multiplex PCR. The sample yields about 1.1 million clones, 60% to 80% seen once. Points on this clone: Its antigen remains unknown.

The CDR3 loop spans 14 amino acids. Trimming cost V 4 bases and J 3 bases; bases outside gene matches: 5. Germline V CDR1 and CDR2: LNHDA, SQIVND (reference sequence). The sample taken for sequencing was memory CD4+ T cells from PBMCs. Subset noted: CD45RA-negative fraction. The gene calls are TRBV19 and TRBJ2-7; the match to TRBD1 covers 8 bases. The sequence was obtained from a man between 18 and 29 years old in good health. Some clones in this sample may be carry-over from other donors' samples. In DNA, the CDR3 is TGTGCCAGTAGTAGGACAGGGAAGGACTACGAGCAGTACTTC. Protein: CASSRTGKDYEQYF.